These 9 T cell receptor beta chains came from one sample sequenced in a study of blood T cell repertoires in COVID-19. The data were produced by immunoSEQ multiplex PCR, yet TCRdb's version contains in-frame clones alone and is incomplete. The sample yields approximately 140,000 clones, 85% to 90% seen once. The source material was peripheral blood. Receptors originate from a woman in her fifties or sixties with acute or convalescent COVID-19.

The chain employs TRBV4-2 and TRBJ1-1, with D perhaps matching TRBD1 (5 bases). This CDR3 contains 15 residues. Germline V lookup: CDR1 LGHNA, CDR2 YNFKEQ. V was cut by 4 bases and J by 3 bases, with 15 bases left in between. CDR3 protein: CASSRQIARDTEAFF. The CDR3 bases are TGTGCCAGCAGCCGCCAAATAGCCAGGGACACTGAAGCTTTCTTT.

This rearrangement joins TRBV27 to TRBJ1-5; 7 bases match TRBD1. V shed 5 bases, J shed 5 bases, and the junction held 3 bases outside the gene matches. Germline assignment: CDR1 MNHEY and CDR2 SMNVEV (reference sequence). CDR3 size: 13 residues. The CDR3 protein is CASSLGTDQPQHF. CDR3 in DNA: TGTGCCAGCAGTCTAGGGACAGATCAGCCCCAGCATTTT.

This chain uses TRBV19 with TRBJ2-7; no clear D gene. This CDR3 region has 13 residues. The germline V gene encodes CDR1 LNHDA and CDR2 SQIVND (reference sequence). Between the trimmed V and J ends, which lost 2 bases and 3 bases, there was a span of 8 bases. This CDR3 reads CASSITIDYEQYF. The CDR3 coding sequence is TGTGCCAGTAGTATAACCATAGACTACGAGCAGTACTTC.

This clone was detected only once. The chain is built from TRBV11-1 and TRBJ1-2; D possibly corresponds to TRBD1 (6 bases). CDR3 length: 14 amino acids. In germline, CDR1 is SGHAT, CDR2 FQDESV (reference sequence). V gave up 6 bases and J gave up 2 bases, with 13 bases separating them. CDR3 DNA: TGTGCCAGCAGACCCTTGCAGGGGAACTATGGCTACACCTTC. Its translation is CASRPLQGNYGYTF.

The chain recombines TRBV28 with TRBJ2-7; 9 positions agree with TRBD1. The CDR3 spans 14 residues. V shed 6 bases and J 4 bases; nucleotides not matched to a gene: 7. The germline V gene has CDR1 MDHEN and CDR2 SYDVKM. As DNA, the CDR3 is TGTGCCAGCAGCTACAGGGGGCCCCAATACGAGCAGTACTTC. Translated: CASSYRGPQYEQYF.

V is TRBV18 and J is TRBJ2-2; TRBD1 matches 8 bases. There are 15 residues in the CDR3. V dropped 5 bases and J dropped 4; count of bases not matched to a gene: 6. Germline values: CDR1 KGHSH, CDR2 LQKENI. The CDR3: CASSSQGASTGELFF. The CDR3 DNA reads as TGTGCCAGCTCATCCCAGGGGGCGAGCACCGGGGAGCTGTTTTTT.

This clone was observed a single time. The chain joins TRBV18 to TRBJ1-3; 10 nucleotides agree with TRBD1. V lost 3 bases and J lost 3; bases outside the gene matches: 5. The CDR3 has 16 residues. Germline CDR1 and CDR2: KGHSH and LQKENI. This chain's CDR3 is CASSPSGTGVGNTIYF. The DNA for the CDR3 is TGTGCCAGCTCACCGTCCGGGACAGGGGTTGGAAACACCATATATTTT.

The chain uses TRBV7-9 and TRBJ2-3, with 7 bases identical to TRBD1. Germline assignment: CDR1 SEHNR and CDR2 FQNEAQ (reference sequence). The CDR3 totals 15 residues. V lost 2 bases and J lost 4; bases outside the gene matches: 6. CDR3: CASSLQGVVADTQYF. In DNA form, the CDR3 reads TGTGCCAGCAGCTTACAGGGGGTAGTAGCAGATACGCAGTATTTT. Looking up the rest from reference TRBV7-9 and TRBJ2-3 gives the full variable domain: DTGVSQNPRHKITKRGQNVTFRCDPISEHNRLYWYRQTLGQGPEFLTYFQNEAQLEKSRLLSDRFSAERPKGSFSTLEIQRTEQGDSAMYLCASSLQGVVADTQYFGPGTRLTVL.

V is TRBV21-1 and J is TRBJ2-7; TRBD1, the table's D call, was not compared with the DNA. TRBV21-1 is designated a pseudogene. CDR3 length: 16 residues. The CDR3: CASSKEGRGLSTEQYF. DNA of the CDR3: TGTGCCAGCAGCAAAGAGGGCAGGGGGCTTTCTACAGAGCAGTACTTC.